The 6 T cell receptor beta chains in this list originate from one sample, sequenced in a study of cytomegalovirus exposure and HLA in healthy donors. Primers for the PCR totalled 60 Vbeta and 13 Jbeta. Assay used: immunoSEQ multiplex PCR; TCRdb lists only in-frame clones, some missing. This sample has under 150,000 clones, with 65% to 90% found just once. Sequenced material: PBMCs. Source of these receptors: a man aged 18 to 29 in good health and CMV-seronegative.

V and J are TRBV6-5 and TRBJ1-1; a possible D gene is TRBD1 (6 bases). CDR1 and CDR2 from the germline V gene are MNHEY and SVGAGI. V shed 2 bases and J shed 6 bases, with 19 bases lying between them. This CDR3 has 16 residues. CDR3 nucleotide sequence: TGTGCCAGCAGTTACGGGACAATGTTCGATTCGGCTGAAGCTTTCTTT. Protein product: CASSYGTMFDSAEAFF.

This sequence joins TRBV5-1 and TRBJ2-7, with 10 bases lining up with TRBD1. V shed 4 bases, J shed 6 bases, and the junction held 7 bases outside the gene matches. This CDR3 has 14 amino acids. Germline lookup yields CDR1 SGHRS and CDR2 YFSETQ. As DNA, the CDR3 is TGCGCCAGCAGCCGGACGGGGACAGGGGTCGAGCAGTACTTC. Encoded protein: CASSRTGTGVEQYF.

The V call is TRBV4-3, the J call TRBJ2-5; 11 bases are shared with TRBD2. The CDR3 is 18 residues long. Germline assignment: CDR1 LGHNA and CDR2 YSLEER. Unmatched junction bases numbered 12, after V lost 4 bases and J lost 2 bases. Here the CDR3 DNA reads TGCGCCAGCAGCCTCTTTTACCCCGGGACTAGCGGACAAGAGACCCAGTACTTC. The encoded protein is CASSLFYPGTSGQETQYF.

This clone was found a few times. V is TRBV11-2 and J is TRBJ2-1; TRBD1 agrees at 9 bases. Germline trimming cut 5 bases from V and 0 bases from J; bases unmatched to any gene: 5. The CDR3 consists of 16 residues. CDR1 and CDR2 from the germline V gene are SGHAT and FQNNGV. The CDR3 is CASSPGTGSSYNEQFF. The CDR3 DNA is TGTGCCAGCAGCCCCGGGACAGGGAGCTCCTACAATGAGCAGTTCTTC.

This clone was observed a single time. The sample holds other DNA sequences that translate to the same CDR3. The DNA for the CDR3 is TGCGCCAGCAGCCCGGGACAGGGAGATCAGCCCCAGCATTTT. This gives the protein CASSPGQGDQPQHF. The rearrangement joins TRBV5-1 to TRBJ1-5; 9 nucleotides match TRBD1. The ends lost 4 bases at V and 5 bases at J; junction bases unmatched: 4. This CDR3 region has 14 residues. Germline values: CDR1 SGHRS, CDR2 YFSETQ.

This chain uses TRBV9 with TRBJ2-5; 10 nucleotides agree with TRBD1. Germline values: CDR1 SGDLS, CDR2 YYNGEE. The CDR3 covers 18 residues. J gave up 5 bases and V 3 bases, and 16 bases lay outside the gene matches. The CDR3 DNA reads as TGTGCCAGCAGCGGAGGACAGGGGGGGCCCATAAAATCCGAGACCCAGTACTTC. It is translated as CASSGGQGGPIKSETQYF.